What follows are 14 T cell receptor beta chains derived from one specimen sequenced in a study of blood T cells in healthy people across ages (dated by TCRdb to the mid-2010s). Library construction relied on 5' RACE. The sample was run on an Illumina HiSeq 2500. A second PCR of roughly 7 to 11 cycles was run with a J-beta primer mix and a sample-barcoded 5' primer. The raw public data were reprocessed by TCRdb itself: fastp quality trimming at Q25, MiXCR clonotype calling, in-frame beta chains only. Records with the same CDR3 protein are collapsed into one entry carrying the most frequent genes and DNA. The sample has 550,000 to 700,000 distinct CDR3 sequences on record, roughly a quarter of them singletons. The ten largest clones take up less than 20% of the sample. The specimen sequenced was blood. These receptors were collected from a woman in her 70s in good health.

CDR3: CASTDRHTTNEKLFF. In DNA, the CDR3 is TGTGCCAGCACGGACAGACATACAACTAATGAAAAACTGTTTTTT. This rearrangement joins TRBV6-2 or TRBV6-3 to TRBJ1-4, with D possibly being TRBD1 (6 bases). Looked up from germline, CDR1 is MNHEY and CDR2 is SVGEGT. The V and J ends lost 7 bases and 0 bases respectively, with 12 bases between them. This CDR3 is built from 15 residues.

The V gene is TRBV18, the J gene TRBJ1-1; D not certain. The CDR3 has 13 residues. V lost 8 bases, J lost 0 bases, and 10 bases lay in between. CDR1 and CDR2 from the germline V gene are KGHSH and LQKENI. CDR3 DNA sequence: TGTGCCAGCGCCGAGGATATGAACACTGAAGCTTTCTTT. This translates into CASAEDMNTEAFF.

This clonotype appeared a few times. J is TRBJ1-1 and V is TRBV19; D not resolved. This CDR3 contains 15 residues. Germline values: CDR1 LNHDA, CDR2 SQIVND (reference sequence). V lost 6 bases and J 4 bases, leaving 18 bases between the germline ends. The CDR3 protein is CASRTTWVWGTEAFF. For the CDR3, the DNA is TGTGCCAGTAGAACCACGTGGGTATGGGGCACTGAAGCTTTCTTT.

In this sample, this clonotype turned up a few times. V is TRBV12-3 or TRBV12-4 and J is TRBJ2-7, with 9 bases lining up with TRBD2. The J segment lost 3 bases and the V segment lost 7 bases, leaving 7 bases of the junction unmatched. The CDR3 runs 14 residues. The CDR3 DNA sequence: TGTGCCAGCAATCAAGCGGGGGGCCGCTACGAGCAGTACTTC. Protein sequence: CASNQAGGRYEQYF.

This clonotype was detected a few times. This sequence joins TRBV20-1 and TRBJ1-2; perhaps TRBD1 as D (5 bases). Germline CDR1 and CDR2: DFQATT and SNEGSKA (reference sequence). V lost 0 bases to trimming and J lost 8 bases, with 16 bases between them. This CDR3 is 14 amino acids long. Written as DNA, the CDR3 is TGCAGTGCTAGAGATAACGGCAGGGCTGAAGGCTACACCTTC. Encoded protein: CSARDNGRAEGYTF.

The chain has TRBV20-1 and TRBJ1-2; TRBD1 is a possible D gene (5 bases). CDR3 size: 13 residues. Germline CDR1 DFQATT, CDR2 SNEGSKA (reference sequence). V dropped 0 bases and J dropped 6 bases, with 11 bases sitting between them. CDR3 sequence (DNA): TGCAGTGCTAGAGAGGCAGGGAACCATGGCTACACCTTC. This sequence encodes CSAREAGNHGYTF.

The gene calls are TRBV4-3 and TRBJ2-7, with D perhaps TRBD1 or TRBD2 (5 bases each). The ends were cut back, 4 bases at V and 2 bases at J, with 18 bases in the middle. The CDR3 is 16 amino acids. Germline CDR1 reads LGHNA; CDR2 reads YSLEER. CDR3 protein: CASSRKERDGTYEQYF. CDR3 DNA: TGCGCCAGCAGCCGAAAAGAGAGGGACGGTACCTACGAGCAGTACTTC.

This clonotype was seen a few times. V gene TRBV20-1 combines with J gene TRBJ2-5, with D possibly TRBD2 on 6 matching bases. Judging by the DNA end, TRBJ2-7 fits better; the J call may be wrong. The germline gives CDR1 DFQATT, CDR2 SNEGSKA (reference sequence). The CDR3 runs 15 residues. The CDR3 reads CSARALAGIRYEQYF. DNA for the CDR3: TGCAGTGCTAGGGCCCTGGCGGGGATTCGCTACGAGCAGTACTTC.

Many counts were recorded for this clonotype. The V gene is TRBV24-1, the J gene TRBJ2-3; D call uncertain. The V gene's germline CDR1 is KGHDR and CDR2 SFDVKD. V lost 4 bases to trimming and J lost 4 bases, with 2 bases between them. The CDR3 consists of 11 residues. This chain's CDR3 is CATSDSDTQYF. CDR3 DNA sequence: TGTGCCACCAGTGACTCAGATACGCAGTATTTT.

The chain combines TRBV3-1 with TRBJ1-1; a weak D match, TRBD1 (6 bases). The CDR3 is 11 amino acids. Germline V gene data show CDR1 as LGHDT and CDR2 as YNNKEL (reference sequence). Trimming removed 8 bases from V and 8 bases from J, with 12 bases in between. This CDR3 is CASRGQGEAFF. As DNA, the CDR3 is TGTGCCAGCCGGGGGCAGGGAGAAGCTTTCTTT.

V and J are TRBV20-1 and TRBJ2-5; TRBD2 matches at 10 bases. CDR3 length: 15 residues. The V and J ends lost 1 base and 2 bases, in that order; junction bases with no gene match: 4. Looked up from germline, CDR1 is DFQATT and CDR2 is SNEGSKA (reference sequence). CDR3 nucleotide sequence: TGCAGTGCTAGAGCCGGGACTAGCGTACAAGAGACCCAGTACTTC. Its translation: CSARAGTSVQETQYF.

The DNA for the CDR3 is TGTGCCAGCACCCCTAGCCAGGGGTCCTACAATGAGCAGTTCTTC. Translation gives CASTPSQGSYNEQFF. The J gene is TRBJ2-1, the V gene TRBV7-9, with a tentative D call TRBD1 (6 bases). CDR3 length equals 15 residues. The V gene's germline CDR1 is SEHNR and CDR2 FQNEAQ (reference sequence). V lost 7 bases to trimming and J lost 1 base, with 14 bases between them. The variable domain in full, with the rest retrieved from reference TRBV7-9 and TRBJ2-1, is DTGVSQNPRHKITKRGQNVTFRCDPISEHNRLYWYRQTLGQGPEFLTYFQNEAQLEKSRLLSDRFSAERPKGSFSTLEIQRTEQGDSAMYLCASTPSQGSYNEQFFGPGTRLTVL.

Only a few counts were recorded for this clonotype. The V and J genes are TRBV5-1 and TRBJ1-2; the D is unclear. The CDR3 runs 14 residues. V gave up 0 bases and J gave up 7 bases, with 13 bases separating them. Looked up from germline, CDR1 is SGHRS and CDR2 is YFSETQ. The CDR3 loop reads CASSLVVRSRGYTF. Written as DNA, the CDR3 is TGCGCCAGCAGCTTGGTAGTGAGGTCTCGTGGCTACACCTTC.

This clonotype has at least ten counts. V is TRBV20-1 and J is TRBJ2-3; 9 bases map to TRBD1. The CDR3 loop spans 14 amino acids. The germline V gene has CDR1 DFQATT and CDR2 SNEGSKA (reference sequence). J was trimmed by 9 bases and V by 3 bases; bases with no gene match: 10. The CDR3 nucleotides read TGCAGTGCTAGCTCCGGGACAGGGAAGCAAACGCAGTATTTT. It translates to CSASSGTGKQTQYF.